Shown below are 7 T cell receptor beta chains from a single sample sequenced in a study of STAT5B mutations in CD4+ large granular lymphocyte leukemia. Only in-frame clones appear in the TCRdb table, and some are missing; sequencing was by immunoSEQ multiplex PCR. The sample lists 9,800 or so clones, roughly 80% occurring once. The specimen sequenced was PBMCs. Receptors originate from a man between 60 and 75 years old with CD4+ T-cell large granular lymphocyte leukemia.

This clone was counted once. The rearrangement uses TRBV7-3 and TRBJ2-3; possible D gene TRBD2, 5 bases. The CDR3 has 13 amino acids. Germline V gene sequence: CDR1 SGHTA, CDR2 FQGTGA. Trimming cost V 2 bases and J 7 bases, with 10 bases left between them. CDR3 residues: CASSLETGNTQYF. The CDR3 bases are TGTGCCAGCAGCTTAGAGACGGGGAATACGCAGTATTTT.

The chain carries TRBV11-3 and TRBJ1-1; D is unresolved. Germline assignment: CDR1 SGHNT and CDR2 YENEEA. This CDR3 region has 13 residues. The V gene lost 0 bases and the J gene lost 2 bases, with 4 bases spanning the gap. This chain's CDR3 is CASSLETNTEAFF. In DNA, the CDR3 is TGTGCCAGCAGCTTAGAGACCAACACTGAAGCTTTCTTT. Full variable domain (rest looked up from reference TRBV11-3 and TRBJ1-1): EAGVVQSPRYKIIEKKQPVAFWCNPISGHNTLYWYLQNLGQGPELLIRYENEEAVDDSQLPKDRFSAERLKGVDSTLKIQPAELGDSAVYLCASSLETNTEAFFGQGTRLTVV.

V is TRBV28 and J is TRBJ1-2; D is ambiguous. Germline V gene lookup returns CDR1 MDHEN and CDR2 SYDVKM. CDR3 length: 16 residues. The V gene lost 8 bases and the J gene lost 7 bases, with 26 bases spanning the gap. The CDR3 loop reads CASRSMGAGATRGYTF. The CDR3 DNA sequence: TGTGCCAGCCGATCGATGGGAGCGGGCGCAACACGTGGCTACACCTTC.

The J gene is TRBJ2-1, the V gene TRBV19; the match to TRBD2 covers 14 bases. This CDR3 spans 18 amino acids. The V gene end was trimmed by 3 bases and the J gene end by 9 bases; junction bases not matched to a gene: 13. In germline, CDR1 is LNHDA, CDR2 SQIVND (reference sequence). The CDR3 sequence: CASSIQPGTSGSGSEQFF. The CDR3 nucleotides read TGTGCCAGTAGTATTCAACCCGGGACTAGCGGGAGTGGAAGTGAGCAGTTCTTC.

The V and J genes are TRBV2 and TRBJ2-5; maybe TRBD1 (6 bases). The CDR3 extends over 13 amino acids. Germline V gene data show CDR1 as SNHLY and CDR2 as FYNNEI. Trimming stripped 4 bases from V and 1 base from J, with 7 bases between. In DNA, the CDR3 is TGTGCCAGCAGTGTGGACAGCCAAGAGACCCAGTACTTC. Protein product: CASSVDSQETQYF.

The V call is TRBV7-8, the J call TRBJ1-5, with 7 bases aligning to TRBD1. V trimming: 5 bases; J trimming: 11 bases; junction bases outside the gene matches: 18. CDR3 length: 16 amino acids. From germline, CDR1 is SGHVS and CDR2 FQNEAQ. For the CDR3, the DNA is TGTGCCAGCAGCCCGAAGCAGGGTCGTCAGGGGGTGACCCAGCATTTT. Translated, it gives CASSPKQGRQGVTQHF.

The chain carries TRBV27 and TRBJ2-7; D might be TRBD2 (6 bases). The ends were cut back, 0 bases at V and 1 base at J, with 13 bases in the middle. The CDR3 sequence is 16 residues long. Germline lookup yields CDR1 MNHEY and CDR2 SMNVEV (reference sequence). The DNA for the CDR3 is TGTGCCAGCAGTTTATCAATGGGGGGTGATTCCTACGAGCAGTACTTC. The encoded protein is CASSLSMGGDSYEQYF.